This is a list of T cell receptor beta chains from one sample in a study of cytomegalovirus exposure and HLA in healthy donors. Measured with immunoSEQ multiplex PCR; TCRdb has only the in-frame clones, and not every one. The table includes 210,000 or so clones, over 65% detected once. The sequencing sample was made of PBMCs. These receptors originate from a woman aged 55-70 years in good health and CMV-seropositive. Both conserved end residues are trimmed from each CDR3.

CDR3 length,J gene,V gene,CDR3 protein
9,TRBJ1-1,TRBV6-1,ASSDIAEAF
17,TRBJ2-2,TRBV7-2,ASSLVRAGVAGSTGELF
12,TRBJ2-5,TRBV7-9,ASSLQGVQETQY
11,TRBJ1-1,TRBV11-2,ASSLSYSTEAF
10,NA,TRBV18,ASSPGDYEQY
11,TRBJ1-1,TRBV7-2,ASSRYQDSEAF
12,TRBJ1-5,TRBV19,ASSIRRGNQPQH
12,TRBJ2-5,TRBV7-9,ASSLGLAWETQY
18,TRBJ2-3,TRBV7-2,ASSLAGQLGLADSTDTQY
14,TRBJ1-5,TRBV10-3,AISGTGGVGNQPQH
13,TRBJ2-7,TRBV6-1,ASSADGLPLDEQY
9,TRBJ2-7,TRBV6-6,ASTVGGEQY
9,TRBJ2-7,TRBV6-5,ASSSYGEQY
12,TRBJ2-7,TRBV5-4,ASSFDRSFYEQY
13,TRBJ1-3,TRBV5-1,ASSEGTVSGNTIY
14,TRBJ1-2,TRBV7-2,ASSLDGQGFRYGYT
12,TRBJ2-7,TRBV5-6,ASSFLAGDYEQY
13,TRBJ2-2,TRBV5-1,ASSADREDTGELF
11,TRBJ2-7,TRBV18,ASSPPPPYEQY
14,TRBJ2-2,TRBV4-1,ASSHPTGSVTGELF
11,TRBJ1-5,TRBV28,ASSTQDNQPQH
12,TRBJ2-5,TRBV15,ATSSRGGGETQY
10,TRBJ1-2,TRBV7-2,ASSLVGGGYT
13,TRBJ2-1,TRBV5-1,ASSLGQSSYNEQF
11,TRBJ1-1,TRBV2,ASSDREGTEAF
14,TRBJ2-5,TRBV7-2,ASSSGRAGVPLPQY
14,TRBJ1-2,TRBV6-5,ASSYSTARGNYGYT
15,TRBJ2-7,TRBV19,ASSWGTSGSTSYEQY
12,TRBJ1-1,TRBV11-3,ASSLTGANTEAF
13,TRBJ1-5,TRBV19,ASTRTRQGDQPQH
13,TRBJ2-1,TRBV9,ASSASGGLYNEQF
12,TRBJ1-5,TRBV7-2,ASSPPTSNQPQH
12,TRBJ2-7,TRBV10-1,ASRPRQGSYEQY
11,TRBJ2-3,TRBV18,ASSPTGADTQY
14,TRBJ2-7,TRBV4-1,ASSQRATNDVYEQY
12,TRBJ2-1,TRBV4-1,ASSQEPENNEQF
14,TRBJ2-3,TRBV9,ASSDERERYTDTQY
15,TRBJ2-3,TRBV7-8,ASSLDPTSGDTDTQY
10,TRBJ1-1,TRBV6-6,ATLRRGSEAF
13,TRBJ2-7,TRBV18,ASSPYRDRGDEQY
14,TRBJ2-1,TRBV25-1,AKKCERGGSYNEQF
15,TRBJ1-5,TRBV18,ASSPGKGGVLFQPQH
14,TRBJ1-3,TRBV18,ASSPGRGTAGNTIY
11,TRBJ2-3,TRBV7-3,ASSPSGVDTQY
13,TRBJ1-1,TRBV18,ASSPRALTNTEAF
11,TRBJ2-3,TRBV5-4,ASRGQGQDTQY
12,TRBJ1-2,TRBV19,ASRKAGGAYGYT
9,TRBJ2-7,TRBV6-5,ASSGSYEQY
9,TRBJ1-5,TRBV30,AWSSRKPQH